The 6 T cell receptor beta chains given below trace back to one sample, sequenced in a study of T cell responses to AZD1222 COVID-19 vaccine. Measured with immunoSEQ multiplex PCR; TCRdb has only the in-frame clones, and not every one. The sample holds some 100,000 clones, roughly nine tenths seen once. Sequenced here: peripheral blood, sampled on day 0 of AZD1222 vaccination. The receptors come from an adult in good health.

The V and J genes are TRBV7-7 and TRBJ1-1; D is unresolved. Germline values: CDR1 SSHAT, CDR2 FNYEAQ (reference sequence). The CDR3 contains 13 residues. The germline V and J ends were trimmed by 5 bases and 2 bases, with 9 bases remaining between them. CDR3 sequence: CASSLEINTEAFF. The CDR3 coding sequence is TGTGCCAGCAGCCTCGAAATAAACACTGAAGCTTTCTTT.

This chain joins TRBV30 and TRBJ1-6; no firm D call. Germline loops: CDR1 GTSNPN, CDR2 SVGIG (reference sequence). Deletions cut 4 bases from V and 9 bases from J, with 7 bases between. The CDR3 covers 11 residues. The DNA for the CDR3 is TGTGCCTGGAAGTCCGGTTCACCCCTCCACTTT. The encoded protein is CAWKSGSPLHF.

This clone was recorded a few times. The rearrangement links TRBV11-2 to TRBJ1-1; a weak D match, TRBD1 (6 bases). Germline CDR1 is SGHAT and CDR2 is FQNNGV. Trimming removed 5 bases from V and 6 bases from J, with 19 bases in between. The CDR3 is 15 residues long. The CDR3 spells CASSPSGRGPSEAFF. The CDR3 DNA follows: TGTGCCAGCAGCCCCTCGGGCAGGGGACCATCTGAAGCTTTCTTT.

The chain recombines TRBV4-2 with TRBJ1-1; D may be TRBD1 (6 bases). This CDR3 comprises 15 residues. CDR1 is LGHNA, CDR2 YNFKEQ, per germline. Trimming took off 3 bases at V and 1 base at J, with 12 bases between the two ends. The CDR3 coding sequence is TGTGCCAGCAGCCACTCCCAGGGACAGAACACTGAAGCTTTCTTT. It yields the protein CASSHSQGQNTEAFF.

V gene TRBV19 combines with J gene TRBJ1-6; possible D gene TRBD1, 6 bases. The CDR3 covers 15 residues. CDR1 is LNHDA, CDR2 SQIVND, per germline (reference sequence). The V end was cut by 5 bases, the J end by 7 bases, with 15 bases between. The CDR3 protein is CASSSQGTGNSPLHF. CDR3 DNA sequence: TGTGCCAGTAGTTCCCAGGGGACTGGAAATTCACCCCTCCACTTT.

The V and J genes are TRBV29-1 and TRBJ1-4, with D unresolved. The ends were cut back, 4 bases at V and 0 bases at J, with 9 bases in the middle. Germline CDR1 reads SQVTM; CDR2 reads ANQGSEA. The CDR3 is 14 residues long. CDR3 sequence (DNA): TGCAGCGTTGCCGAACGGTCAACTAATGAAAAACTGTTTTTT. Translated: CSVAERSTNEKLFF. The full variable domain, in which reference TRBV29-1 and TRBJ1-4 provide the parts outside the CDR3, is SAVISQKPSRDICQRGTSLTIQCQVDSQVTMMFWYRQQPGQSLTLIATANQGSEATYESGFVIDKFPISRPNLTFSTLTVSNMSPEDSSIYLCSVAERSTNEKLFFGSGTQLSVL.